The T cell receptor (beta chain) described here comes from a study of shared clonotypes between healthy human individuals. A remark on this clone: Its antigen is unknown.

It was CD45RO-negative cells, positively selected for CCR7, that made up naive CD8 cells, with terminally differentiated effector memory CD45RA+ cells excluded. Donors, without exception, were Caucasian adults residing in Nashville, Tennessee. The V gene's germline CDR1 is SGHNT and CDR2 YYREEE (reference sequence). The CDR3 runs to 14 residues. V was clipped by 3 bases and J by 3 bases; unmatched bases: 2. Using immunoSEQ multiplex PCR, the repertoire was profiled, and TCRdb retains in-frame clones only, with some absent. The table shows about 2 million clones, with roughly 94% occurring only once. Notes on the study in general: Incomplete sequencing of sorted subsets was indicated by rarefaction despite large depth.

This chain uses TRBV5-4 with TRBJ2-7; TRBD2 matches 11 bases. Material: naive CD8+ T cells sorted from blood. This TCR was recovered from a man between 18 and 29 years old in good health. The CDR3 sequence is CASSSTSGIYEQYF. In DNA form, the CDR3 reads TGTGCCAGCAGCTCGACTAGCGGGATCTACGAGCAGTACTTC.